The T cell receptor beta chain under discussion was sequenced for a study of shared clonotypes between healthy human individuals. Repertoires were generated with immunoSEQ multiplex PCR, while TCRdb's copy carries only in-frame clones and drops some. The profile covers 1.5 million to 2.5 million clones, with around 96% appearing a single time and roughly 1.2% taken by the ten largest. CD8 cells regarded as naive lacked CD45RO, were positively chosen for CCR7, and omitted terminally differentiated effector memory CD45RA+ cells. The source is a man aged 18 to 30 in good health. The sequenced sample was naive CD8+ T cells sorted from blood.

The chain's CDR3 is CASSFEGRRSQFYEQYF. CDR3 DNA sequence: TGTGCCAGCAGCTTCGAGGGGCGCCGGTCCCAGTTCTACGAGCAGTACTTC. The rearrangement joins TRBV11-2 to TRBJ2-7; D may correspond to TRBD1 or TRBD2 (5 bases each). V lost 3 bases to trimming and J lost 3 bases, with 21 bases between them. This CDR3 spans 17 amino acids. From germline, CDR1 is SGHAT and CDR2 FQNNGV.